The following is a T cell receptor beta chain sequence with its context. Antigen: not known. The data were taken from a study of post-analysis software for immune sequencing data. Unique molecular identifiers were carried by the TCR beta cDNA libraries. Each CDR3 protein gets one entry after TCRdb re-called the PCR reads with MiXCR. The sample holds approximately 690,000 distinct CDR3 sequences; roughly three fifths are singletons and the top ten take roughly 12%. Broader study findings: Patients had higher frequencies than controls of about five TRBV segments, including TRBV5-6, TRBV5-1 and TRBV20-1.

Germline assignment: CDR1 SEHNR and CDR2 FQNEAQ (reference sequence). The CDR3 runs to 17 residues. V shed 4 bases and J 1 base; nucleotides not matched to a gene: 9. This TCR was sampled from a girl aged 2 to 9 with multiple sclerosis. This sequence joins TRBV7-9 and TRBJ2-7; 11 positions match TRBD1. The specimen was blood. CDR3 protein: CASSSRTGGKRSYEQYF. As DNA, the CDR3 is TGTGCCAGCAGCTCCAGGACAGGGGGCAAGAGGTCCTACGAGCAGTACTTC.